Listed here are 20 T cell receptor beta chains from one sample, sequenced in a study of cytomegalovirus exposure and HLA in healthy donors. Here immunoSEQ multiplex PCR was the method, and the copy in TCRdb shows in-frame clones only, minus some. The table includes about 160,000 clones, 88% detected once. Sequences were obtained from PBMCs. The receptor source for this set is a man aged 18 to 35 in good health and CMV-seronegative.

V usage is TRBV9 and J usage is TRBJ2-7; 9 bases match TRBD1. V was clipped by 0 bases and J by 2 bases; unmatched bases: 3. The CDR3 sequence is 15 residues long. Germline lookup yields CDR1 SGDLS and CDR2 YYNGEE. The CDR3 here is CASSVGTGEAYEQYF. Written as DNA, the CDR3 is TGTGCCAGCAGCGTAGGGACAGGGGAGGCCTACGAGCAGTACTTC.

The CDR3 DNA sequence: TGTGCCGCCTCGGTCGGGGGTAGCAATCAGCCCCAGCATTTT. Translation gives CAASVGGSNQPQHF. The V call is TRBV6-1, the J call TRBJ1-5; a possible D gene is TRBD1 (5 bases). The V end lost 11 bases, the J end lost 0 bases, and 14 bases lay between the germline ends. Germline CDR1 reads MNHNS; CDR2 reads SASEGT. The CDR3 is 14 residues long.

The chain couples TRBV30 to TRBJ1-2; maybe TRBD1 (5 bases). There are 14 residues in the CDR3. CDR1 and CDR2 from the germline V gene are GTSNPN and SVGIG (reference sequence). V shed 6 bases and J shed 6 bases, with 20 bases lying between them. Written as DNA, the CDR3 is TGTGCCTGCATGACAGTCCAAACCCTCAATGGCTACACCTTC. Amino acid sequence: CACMTVQTLNGYTF.

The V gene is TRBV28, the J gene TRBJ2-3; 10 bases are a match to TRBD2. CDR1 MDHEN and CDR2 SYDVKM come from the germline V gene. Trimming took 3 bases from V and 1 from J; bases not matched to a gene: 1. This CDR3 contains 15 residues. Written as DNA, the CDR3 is TGTGCCAGCAGTTTCGGACTAGCGGGCACAGATACGCAGTATTTT. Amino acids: CASSFGLAGTDTQYF.

CDR3 residues: CASRYSGGDPYEQYV. In DNA, the CDR3 is TGCGCCAGTAGGTATAGCGGGGGGGACCCCTACGAGCAGTACGTC. The chain uses TRBV10-2 and TRBJ2-7; 11 bases are shared with TRBD2. The CDR3 covers 15 residues. Germline V gene sequence: CDR1 WSHSY, CDR2 SAAADI. V lost 9 bases and J lost 2; bases outside the gene matches: 9.

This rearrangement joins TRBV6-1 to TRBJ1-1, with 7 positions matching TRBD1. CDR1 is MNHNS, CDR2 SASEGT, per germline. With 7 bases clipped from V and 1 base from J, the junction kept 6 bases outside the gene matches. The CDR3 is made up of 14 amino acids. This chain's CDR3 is CASTLGQWNTEAFF. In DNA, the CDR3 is TGTGCCAGCACTCTGGGACAGTGGAACACTGAAGCTTTCTTT.

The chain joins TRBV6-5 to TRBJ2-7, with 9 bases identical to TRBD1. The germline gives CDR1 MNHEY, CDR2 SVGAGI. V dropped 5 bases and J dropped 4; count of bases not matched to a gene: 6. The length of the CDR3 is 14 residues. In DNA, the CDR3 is TGTGCCAGCAGTATTTCGACAGGGGGATACGAGCAGTACTTC. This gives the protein CASSISTGGYEQYF.

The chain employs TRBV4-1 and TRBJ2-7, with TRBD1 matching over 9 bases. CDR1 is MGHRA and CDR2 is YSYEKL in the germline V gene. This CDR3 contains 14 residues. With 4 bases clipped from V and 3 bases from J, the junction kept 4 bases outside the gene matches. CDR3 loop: CASSLRQGGYEQYF. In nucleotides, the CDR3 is TGCGCCAGCAGCCTTCGACAGGGGGGCTACGAGCAGTACTTC.

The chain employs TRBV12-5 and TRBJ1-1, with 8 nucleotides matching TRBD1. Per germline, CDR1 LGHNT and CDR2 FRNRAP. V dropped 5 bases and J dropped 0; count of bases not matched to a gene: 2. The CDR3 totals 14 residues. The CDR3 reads CASGAGGLNTEAFF. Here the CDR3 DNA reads TGTGCTAGTGGTGCAGGGGGCCTGAACACTGAAGCTTTCTTT.

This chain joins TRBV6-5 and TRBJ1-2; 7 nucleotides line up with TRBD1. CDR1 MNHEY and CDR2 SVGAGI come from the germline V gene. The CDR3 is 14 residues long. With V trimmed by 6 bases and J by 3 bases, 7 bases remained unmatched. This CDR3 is CASRYRDSYYGYTF. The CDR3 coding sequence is TGTGCCAGCAGGTACCGGGACAGTTACTATGGCTACACCTTC.

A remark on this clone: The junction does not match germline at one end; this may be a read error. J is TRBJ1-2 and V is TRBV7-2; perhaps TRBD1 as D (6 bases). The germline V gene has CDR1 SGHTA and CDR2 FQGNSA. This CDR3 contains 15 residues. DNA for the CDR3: TGTGCCAGCAGCCTAGCCGGGACACCAAACTATGGCTACACCTTC. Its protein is CASSLAGTPNYGYTF. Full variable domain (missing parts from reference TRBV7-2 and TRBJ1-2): GAGVSQSPSNKVTEKGKDVELRCDPISGHTALYWYRQSLGQGLEFLIYFQGNSAPDKSGLPSDRFSAERTGGSVSTLTIQRTQQEDSAVYLCASSLAGTPNYGYTFGSGTRLTVV.

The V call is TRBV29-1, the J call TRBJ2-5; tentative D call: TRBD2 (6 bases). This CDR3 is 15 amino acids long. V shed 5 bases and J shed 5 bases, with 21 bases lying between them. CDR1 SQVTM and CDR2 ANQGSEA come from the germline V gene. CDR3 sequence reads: CSVTMSGPPSETQYF. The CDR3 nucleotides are TGCAGCGTTACCATGAGCGGGCCCCCGTCGGAGACCCAGTACTTC.

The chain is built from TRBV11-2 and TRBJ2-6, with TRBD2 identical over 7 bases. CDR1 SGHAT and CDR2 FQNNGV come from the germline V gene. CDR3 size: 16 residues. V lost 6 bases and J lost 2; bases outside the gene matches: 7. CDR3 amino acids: CASSPTSLAGANVLTF. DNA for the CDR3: TGTGCCAGCAGTCCGACTAGCTTGGCTGGGGCCAACGTCCTGACTTTC.

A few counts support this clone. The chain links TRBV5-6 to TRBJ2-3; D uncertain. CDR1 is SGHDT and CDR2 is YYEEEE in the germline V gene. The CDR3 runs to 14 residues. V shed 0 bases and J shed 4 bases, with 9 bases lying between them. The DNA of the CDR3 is TGTGCCAGCAGCTTGGGTGCGCACCCAGATACGCAGTATTTT. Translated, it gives CASSLGAHPDTQYF. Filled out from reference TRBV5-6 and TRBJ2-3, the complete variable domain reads DAGVTQSPTHLIKTRGQQVTLRCSPKSGHDTVSWYQQALGQGPQFIFQYYEEEERQRGNFPDRFSGHQFPNYSSELNVNALLLGDSALYLCASSLGAHPDTQYFGPGTRLTVL.

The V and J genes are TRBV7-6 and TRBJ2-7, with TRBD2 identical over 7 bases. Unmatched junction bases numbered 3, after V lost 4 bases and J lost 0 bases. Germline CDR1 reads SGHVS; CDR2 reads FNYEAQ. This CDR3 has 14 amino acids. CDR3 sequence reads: CASSSIAGSYEQYF. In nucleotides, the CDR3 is TGTGCCAGCAGCTCAATAGCGGGCTCCTACGAGCAGTACTTC.

CDR3 nucleotides: TGCGCCAGCAGCTTGACAGGATCGGACTATGGCTACACCTTC. Protein sequence: CASSLTGSDYGYTF. The chain has TRBV5-1 and TRBJ1-2, with D perhaps matching TRBD1 (5 bases). Germline-derived CDR1 and CDR2 are SGHRS and YFSETQ. Trimming shortened V by 1 base and J by 3 bases, and 10 bases separated the two germline ends. The length of the CDR3 is 14 residues.

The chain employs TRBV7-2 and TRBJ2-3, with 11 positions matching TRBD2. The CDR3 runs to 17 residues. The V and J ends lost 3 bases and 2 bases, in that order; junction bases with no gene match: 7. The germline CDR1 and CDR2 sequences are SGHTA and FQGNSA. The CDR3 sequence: CASSLDPSGGYTDTQYF. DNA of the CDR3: TGTGCCAGCAGCTTGGACCCTAGCGGGGGGTACACAGATACGCAGTATTTT.

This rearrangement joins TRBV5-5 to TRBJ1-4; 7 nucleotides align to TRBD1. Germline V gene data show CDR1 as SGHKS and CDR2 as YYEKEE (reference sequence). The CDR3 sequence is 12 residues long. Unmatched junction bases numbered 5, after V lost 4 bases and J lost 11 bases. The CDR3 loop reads CASSPRGDKLFF. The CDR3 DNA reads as TGTGCCAGCAGCCCCAGGGGGGACAAACTGTTTTTT. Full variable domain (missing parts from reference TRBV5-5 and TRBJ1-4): DAGVTQSPTHLIKTRGQQVTLRCSPISGHKSVSWYQQVLGQGPQFIFQYYEKEERGRGNFPDRFSARQFPNYSSELNVNALLLGDSALYLCASSPRGDKLFFGSGTQLSVL.

Written as DNA, the CDR3 is TGTGCCAGCATGCGACAACTGCAAGAGACCCAGTACTTC. Amino acid sequence: CASMRQLQETQYF. The chain employs TRBV6-1 and TRBJ2-5; no reliable D call. Trimming shortened V by 7 bases and J by 2 bases, and 11 bases separated the two germline ends. Per the germline V gene, CDR1 is MNHNS and CDR2 is SASEGT. The CDR3 loop spans 13 amino acids.

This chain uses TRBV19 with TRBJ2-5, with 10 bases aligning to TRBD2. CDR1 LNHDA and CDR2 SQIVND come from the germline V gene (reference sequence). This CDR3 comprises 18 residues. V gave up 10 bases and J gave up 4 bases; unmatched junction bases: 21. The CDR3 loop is CATSLDSASGSVRETQYF. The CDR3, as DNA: TGTGCCACCTCCTTGGACTCGGCTAGCGGGAGTGTACGAGAGACCCAGTACTTC.